These 16 T cell receptor beta chains were sequenced from one sample in a study of radiotherapy plus CTLA-4 blockade in lung cancer. Only in-frame clones appear in the TCRdb table, and some are missing; sequencing was by immunoSEQ multiplex PCR. The sample has tens of thousands of clones, about 79% seen once; the top ten hold 4%. Sequences were derived from peripheral blood, sampled from a patient treated with radiotherapy plus ipilimumab. The receptors were sampled from a human donor with non-small cell lung cancer who had a partial response to radiotherapy plus ipilimumab. Some clones in this sample may be carry-over from other donors' samples.

The chain is built from TRBV6-5 and TRBJ2-5; tentative D call: TRBD1 (6 bases). V lost 0 bases and J 5 bases, leaving 7 bases between the germline ends. The CDR3 extends over 13 amino acids. Germline V gives CDR1 MNHEY, CDR2 SVGAGI. The CDR3 sequence: CASSYSTGETQYF. The CDR3 DNA reads TGTGCCAGCAGTTACTCGACAGGCGAGACCCAGTACTTC.

The gene calls are TRBV5-1 and TRBJ1-1; D unresolved. The CDR3 length is 13 residues. Germline CDR1 reads SGHRS; CDR2 reads YFSETQ. The V gene lost 8 bases and the J gene lost 6 bases, with 17 bases spanning the gap. The CDR3 DNA is TGCGCCAGTGGCCGAGGCGGCGGCGCTGAAGCTTTCTTT. Protein: CASGRGGGAEAFF.

The chain carries TRBV27 and TRBJ2-1; a possible D gene is TRBD2 (5 bases). The V gene lost 3 bases and the J gene lost 2 bases, with 8 bases spanning the gap. The CDR3 extends over 14 amino acids. CDR1 and CDR2 (germline): MNHEY, SMNVEV (reference sequence). CDR3 coding DNA: TGTGCCAGCAGTTTCGGAGGACCCTACAATGAGCAGTTCTTC. Protein: CASSFGGPYNEQFF.

This chain joins TRBV5-1 and TRBJ1-3; TRBD1 is a possible D gene (5 bases). This CDR3 spans 15 amino acids. Germline assignment: CDR1 SGHRS and CDR2 YFSETQ. The V end was cut by 0 bases, the J end by 2 bases, with 9 bases between. In DNA, the CDR3 is TGCGCCAGCAGCTTGGCCGGGGGAGCTGGAAACACCATATATTTT. The encoded protein is CASSLAGGAGNTIYF.

The chain uses TRBV5-4 and TRBJ2-5; 8 bases fit TRBD1. Germline trimming cut 4 bases from V and 4 bases from J; bases unmatched to any gene: 3. CDR1 is SGHNT, CDR2 YYREEE, per germline (reference sequence). The CDR3 spans 13 residues. For the CDR3, the DNA is TGTGCCAGCAGCACACAGGGGGGAGAGACCCAGTACTTC. Its protein is CASSTQGGETQYF.

The V call is TRBV5-1, the J call TRBJ1-4; 10 bases map to TRBD1. Germline V lookup: CDR1 SGHRS, CDR2 YFSETQ. The CDR3 loop spans 15 amino acids. Trimming cost V 8 bases and J 5 bases; bases outside gene matches: 9. The CDR3 DNA follows: TGCGCCAGTACGGAACCGGGACAGGGGAATGAAAAACTGTTTTTT. The encoded protein is CASTEPGQGNEKLFF.

This clone showed up just once. The chain uses TRBV7-9 and TRBJ2-7; D possibly corresponds to TRBD1 (6 bases). The germline V gene encodes CDR1 SEHNR and CDR2 FQNEAQ (reference sequence). There are 11 residues in the CDR3. V lost 6 bases, J lost 3 bases, and 6 bases lay in between. The CDR3 DNA reads as TGTGCCAGCAGGACAGGCTACGAGCAGTACTTC. Amino acids: CASRTGYEQYF.

The chain is built from TRBV5-1 and TRBJ1-2; 7 nucleotides align to TRBD1. CDR3 size: 13 residues. Germline V gives CDR1 SGHRS, CDR2 YFSETQ. J gave up 6 bases and V 4 bases, and 6 bases lay outside the gene matches. CDR3 amino acids: CASSPTGPNGYTF. The CDR3 DNA reads as TGCGCCAGCAGCCCGACAGGGCCGAATGGCTACACCTTC.

The genes are TRBV11-3 and TRBJ2-5; the D gene is possibly TRBD2 (5 bases). V shed 5 bases and J shed 2 bases, with 12 bases lying between them. The CDR3 has 14 amino acids. CDR1 is SGHNT, CDR2 YENEEA, per germline. For the CDR3, the DNA is TGTGCCAGCAGCACTAGAACCCTTCAAGAGACCCAGTACTTC. Protein: CASSTRTLQETQYF.

V usage is TRBV2 and J usage is TRBJ2-5; D might be TRBD2 (5 bases). The CDR3 totals 15 residues. V was pared by 6 bases and J by 6 bases, with 20 bases between. Germline V gene lookup returns CDR1 SNHLY and CDR2 FYNNEI. In DNA, the CDR3 is TGTGCCAGCAGAACCTGGGTCCGGGATGGGAAGACCCAGTACTTC. It yields the protein CASRTWVRDGKTQYF.

This clone was seen a handful of times. The rearrangement links TRBV18 to TRBJ1-6; D is unclear. The CDR3 spans 17 residues. CDR1 and CDR2 (germline): KGHSH, LQKENI. The ends were cut back, 2 bases at V and 0 bases at J, with 11 bases in the middle. CDR3 nucleotide sequence: TGTGCCAGCTCACCATTGGCAGAAAGCTCCTATAATTCACCCCTCCACTTT. Protein product: CASSPLAESSYNSPLHF. The variable domain in full, completed from reference TRBV18 and TRBJ1-6, reads NAGVMQNPRHLVRRRGQEARLRCSPMKGHSHVYWYRQLPEEGLKFMVYLQKENIIDESGMPKERFSAEFPKEGPSILRIQQVVRGDSAAYFCASSPLAESSYNSPLHFGNGTRLTVT.

The chain links TRBV7-6 to TRBJ2-7; 10 bases are shared with TRBD1. Trimming cost V 5 bases and J 3 bases; bases outside gene matches: 7. Germline V gene data show CDR1 as SGHVS and CDR2 as FNYEAQ. The CDR3 consists of 15 residues. The CDR3 nucleotides read TGTGCCAGCAGCCGAGGACAGGGGGAAATCTACGAGCAGTACTTC. It codes for CASSRGQGEIYEQYF.

V and J are TRBV7-2 and TRBJ2-5; D is unresolved. Per the germline V gene, CDR1 is SGHTA and CDR2 is FQGNSA. The V and J ends lost 2 bases and 4 bases respectively, with 5 bases between them. The CDR3 loop spans 12 amino acids. The CDR3 nucleotides are TGTGCCAGCAGCTTACTCGGAGAGACCCAGTACTTC. Its protein product is CASSLLGETQYF.

This clone appeared a few times. Other nucleotide sequences from this sample produce the same CDR3. The chain joins TRBV7-2 to TRBJ1-3, with TRBD1 as a possible D gene (6 bases). Trimming took 1 base from V and 4 from J, leaving 8 bases between them. Germline assignment: CDR1 SGHTA and CDR2 FQGNSA. The CDR3 has 14 amino acids. CDR3 region: CASSLGQVGNTIYF. The CDR3, as DNA: TGTGCCAGCAGCTTAGGACAGGTCGGAAACACCATATATTTT. The complete variable domain, with remaining parts taken from reference TRBV7-2 and TRBJ1-3, reads GAGVSQSPSNKVTEKGKDVELRCDPISGHTALYWYRQSLGQGLEFLIYFQGNSAPDKSGLPSDRFSAERTGGSVSTLTIQRTQQEDSAVYLCASSLGQVGNTIYFGEGSWLTVV.

J is TRBJ2-1 and V is TRBV7-9, with D possibly being TRBD2 (6 bases). V was clipped by 4 bases and J by 12 bases, with 22 bases between them. Germline V gives CDR1 SEHNR, CDR2 FQNEAQ (reference sequence). The CDR3 contains 15 residues. The CDR3 loop is CASSSAAGGAMGQFF. As DNA, the CDR3 is TGTGCCAGCAGCTCCGCCGCCGGGGGAGCAATGGGGCAGTTCTTC.

The rearrangement uses TRBV9 and TRBJ2-5; 10 bases match TRBD2. Germline values: CDR1 SGDLS, CDR2 YYNGEE. The CDR3 consists of 14 residues. The junction had 0 bases not matched to a gene; V was cut back by 1 base and J by 3 bases. CDR3 DNA: TGTGCCAGCAGCGTAAGCGGGAGGGAAGAGACCCAGTACTTC. It encodes CASSVSGREETQYF.